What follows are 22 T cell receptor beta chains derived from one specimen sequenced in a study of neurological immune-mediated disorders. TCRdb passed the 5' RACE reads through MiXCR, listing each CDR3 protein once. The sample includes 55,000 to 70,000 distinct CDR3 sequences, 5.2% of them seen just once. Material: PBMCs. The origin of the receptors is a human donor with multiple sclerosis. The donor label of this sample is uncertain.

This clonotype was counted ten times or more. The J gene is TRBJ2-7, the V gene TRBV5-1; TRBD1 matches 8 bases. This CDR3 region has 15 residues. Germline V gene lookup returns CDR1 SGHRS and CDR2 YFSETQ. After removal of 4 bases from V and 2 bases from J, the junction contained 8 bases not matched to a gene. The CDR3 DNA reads TGCGCCAGCAGCCAGCTCCCGGACAGGGCCTACGAGCAGTACTTC. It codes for CASSQLPDRAYEQYF.

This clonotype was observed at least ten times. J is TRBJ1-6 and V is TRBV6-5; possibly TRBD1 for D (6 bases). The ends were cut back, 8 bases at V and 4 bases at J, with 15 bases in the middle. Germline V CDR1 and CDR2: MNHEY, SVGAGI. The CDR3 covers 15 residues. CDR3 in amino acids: CASGDRSAYNSPLHF. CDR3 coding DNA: TGTGCCAGCGGAGACAGGTCGGCTTATAATTCACCCCTCCACTTT.

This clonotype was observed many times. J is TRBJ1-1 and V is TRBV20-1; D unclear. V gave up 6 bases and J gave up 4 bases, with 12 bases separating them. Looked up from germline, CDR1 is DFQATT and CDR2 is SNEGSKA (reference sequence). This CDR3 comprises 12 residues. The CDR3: CSALISGTEAFF. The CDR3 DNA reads TGCAGTGCCCTTATATCAGGCACTGAAGCTTTCTTT.

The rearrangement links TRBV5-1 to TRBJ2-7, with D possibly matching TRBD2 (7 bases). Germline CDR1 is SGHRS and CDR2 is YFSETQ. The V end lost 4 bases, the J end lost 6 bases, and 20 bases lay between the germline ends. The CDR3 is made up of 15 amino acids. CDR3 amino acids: CASSPFLGGEGEQYF. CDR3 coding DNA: TGCGCCAGCAGCCCATTCCTAGGGGGGGAAGGCGAGCAGTACTTC. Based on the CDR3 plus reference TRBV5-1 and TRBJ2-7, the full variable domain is KAGVTQTPRYLIKTRGQQVTLSCSPISGHRSVSWYQQTPGQGLQFLFEYFSETQRNKGNFPGRFSGRQFSNSRSEMNVSTLELGDSALYLCASSPFLGGEGEQYFGPGTRLTVT.

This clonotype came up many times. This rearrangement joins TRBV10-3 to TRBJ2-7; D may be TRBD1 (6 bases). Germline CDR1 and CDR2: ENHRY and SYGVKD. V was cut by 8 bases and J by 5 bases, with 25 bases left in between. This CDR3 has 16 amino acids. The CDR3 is CAISGARPGTFDEQYF. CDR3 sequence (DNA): TGTGCCATCTCTGGTGCGAGACCCGGGACATTCGACGAGCAGTACTTC.

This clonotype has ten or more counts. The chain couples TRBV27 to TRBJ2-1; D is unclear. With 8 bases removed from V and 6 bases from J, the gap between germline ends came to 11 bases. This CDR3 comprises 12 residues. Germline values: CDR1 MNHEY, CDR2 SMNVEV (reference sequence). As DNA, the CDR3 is TGTGCCAGCTCTCGCCGGTCCAATGAGCAGTTCTTC. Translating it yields CASSRRSNEQFF.

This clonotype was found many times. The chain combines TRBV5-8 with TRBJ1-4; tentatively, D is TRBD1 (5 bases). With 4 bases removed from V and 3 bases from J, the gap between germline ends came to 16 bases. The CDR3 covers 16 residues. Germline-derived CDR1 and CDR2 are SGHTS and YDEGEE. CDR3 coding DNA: TGTGCCAGCAGCCTCGTCGGGGCCAGGGCTAATGAAAAACTGTTTTTT. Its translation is CASSLVGARANEKLFF. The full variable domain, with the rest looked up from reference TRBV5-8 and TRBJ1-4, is EAGVTQSPTHLIKTRGQQATLRCSPISGHTSVYWYQQALGLGLQFLLWYDEGEERNRGNFPPRFSGRQFPNYSSELNVNALELEDSALYLCASSLVGARANEKLFFGSGTQLSVL.

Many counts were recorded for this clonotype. CDR3 coding DNA: TGCAGTGTCCAGGGTGGCTTCTTCACAGATACGCAGTATTTT. Translating it yields CSVQGGFFTDTQYF. The chain combines TRBV20-1 with TRBJ2-3; D may be TRBD1 (5 bases). Trimming stripped 7 bases from V and 2 bases from J, with 16 bases between. The CDR3 sequence is 14 residues long. Germline CDR1 reads DFQATT; CDR2 reads SNEGSKA (reference sequence).

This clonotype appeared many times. The CDR3 DNA sequence: TGTGCCAGCAGCAAAGGTCCCCCCCGGCTTAGGGATACGCAGTATTTT. Translated, it gives CASSKGPPRLRDTQYF. The rearrangement uses TRBV21-1 and TRBJ2-3; TRBD2, as called in the table, went unchecked against the DNA. TRBV21-1 is marked as a pseudogene. This CDR3 spans 16 amino acids.

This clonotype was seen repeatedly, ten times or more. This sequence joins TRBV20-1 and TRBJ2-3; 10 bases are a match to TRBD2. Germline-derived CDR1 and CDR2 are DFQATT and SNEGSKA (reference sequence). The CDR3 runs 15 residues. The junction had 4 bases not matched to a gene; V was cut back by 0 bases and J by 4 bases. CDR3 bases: TGCAGTGCTAGAGAAACGAGCGGGGGGGCAGATACGCAGTATTTT. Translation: CSARETSGGADTQYF.

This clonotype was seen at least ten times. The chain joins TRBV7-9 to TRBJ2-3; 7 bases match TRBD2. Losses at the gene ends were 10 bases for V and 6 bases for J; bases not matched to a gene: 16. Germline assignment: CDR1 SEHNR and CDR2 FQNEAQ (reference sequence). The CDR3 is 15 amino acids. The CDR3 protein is CATGPGGGVRDTQYF. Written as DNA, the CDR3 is TGTGCCACCGGACCTGGGGGGGGGGTTCGGGATACGCAGTATTTT.

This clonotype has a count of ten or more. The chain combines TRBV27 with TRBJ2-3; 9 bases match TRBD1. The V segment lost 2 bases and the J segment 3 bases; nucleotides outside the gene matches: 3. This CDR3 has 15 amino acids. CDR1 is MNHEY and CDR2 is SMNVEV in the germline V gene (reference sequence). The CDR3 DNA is TGTGCCAGCAGTTTAGACGGACAGGGGACAGATACGCAGTATTTT. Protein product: CASSLDGQGTDTQYF.

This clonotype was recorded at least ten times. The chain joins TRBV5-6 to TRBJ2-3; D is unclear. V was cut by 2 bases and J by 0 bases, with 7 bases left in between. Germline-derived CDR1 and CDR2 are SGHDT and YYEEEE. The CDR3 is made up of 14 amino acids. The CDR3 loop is CASSFPGSTDTQYF. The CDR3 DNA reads TGTGCCAGCAGCTTCCCTGGGAGCACAGATACGCAGTATTTT.

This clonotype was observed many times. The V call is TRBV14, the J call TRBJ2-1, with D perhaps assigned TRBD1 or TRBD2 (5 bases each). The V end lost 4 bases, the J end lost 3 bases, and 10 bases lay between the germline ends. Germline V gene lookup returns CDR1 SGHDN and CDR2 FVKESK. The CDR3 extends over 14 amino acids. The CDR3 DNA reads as TGTGCCAGCAGCCTTCGGGACCTCTACAATGAGCAGTTCTTC. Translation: CASSLRDLYNEQFF.

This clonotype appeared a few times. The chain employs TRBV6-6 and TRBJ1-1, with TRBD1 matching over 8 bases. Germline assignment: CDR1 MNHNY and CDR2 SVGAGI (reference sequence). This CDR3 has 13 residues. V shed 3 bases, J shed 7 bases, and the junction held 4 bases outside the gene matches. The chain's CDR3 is CASSYGQGFEAFF. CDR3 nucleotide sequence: TGTGCCAGCAGTTATGGACAGGGCTTTGAAGCTTTCTTT.

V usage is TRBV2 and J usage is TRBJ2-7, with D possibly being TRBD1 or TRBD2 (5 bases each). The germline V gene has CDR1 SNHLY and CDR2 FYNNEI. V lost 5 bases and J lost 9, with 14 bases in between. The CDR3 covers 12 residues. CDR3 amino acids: CASSPPGSGQYF. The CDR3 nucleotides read TGTGCCAGCAGTCCCCCAGGGAGTGGGCAGTACTTC.

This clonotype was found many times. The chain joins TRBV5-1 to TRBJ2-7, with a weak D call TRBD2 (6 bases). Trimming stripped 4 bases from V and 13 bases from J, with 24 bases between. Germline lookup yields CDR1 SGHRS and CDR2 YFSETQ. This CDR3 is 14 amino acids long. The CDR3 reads CASSKITGRPERYF. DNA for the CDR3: TGCGCCAGCAGCAAAATCACCGGGAGACCCGAAAGATACTTC.

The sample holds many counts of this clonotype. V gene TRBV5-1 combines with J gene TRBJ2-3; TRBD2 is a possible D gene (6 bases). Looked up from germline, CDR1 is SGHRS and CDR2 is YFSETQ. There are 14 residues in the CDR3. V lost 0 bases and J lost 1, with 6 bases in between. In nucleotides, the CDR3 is TGCGCCAGCAGCTTGGGGGGGGGCACAGATACGCAGTATTTT. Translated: CASSLGGGTDTQYF.

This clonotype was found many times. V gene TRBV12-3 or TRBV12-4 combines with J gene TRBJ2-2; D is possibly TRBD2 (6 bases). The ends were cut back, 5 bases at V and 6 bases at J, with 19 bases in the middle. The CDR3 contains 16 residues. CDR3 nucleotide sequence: TGTGCCAGCAGTCCCGGGAGACATTCGACCCCCGGGGAGCTGTTTTTT. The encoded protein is CASSPGRHSTPGELFF.

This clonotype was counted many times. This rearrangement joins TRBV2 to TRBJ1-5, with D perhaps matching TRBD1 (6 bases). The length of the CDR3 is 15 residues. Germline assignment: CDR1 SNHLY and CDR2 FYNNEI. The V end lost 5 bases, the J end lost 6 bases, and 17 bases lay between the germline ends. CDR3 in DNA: TGTGCCAGCAGTTCCCAGGACAGCCTGGGTCAGCCCCAGCATTTT. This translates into CASSSQDSLGQPQHF.

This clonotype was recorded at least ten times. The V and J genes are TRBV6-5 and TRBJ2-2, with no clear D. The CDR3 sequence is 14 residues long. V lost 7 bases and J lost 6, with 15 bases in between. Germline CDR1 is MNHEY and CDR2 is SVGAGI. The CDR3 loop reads CASKFFLQAGELFF. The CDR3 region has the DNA TGTGCCAGCAAATTCTTTCTCCAAGCCGGGGAGCTGTTTTTT.

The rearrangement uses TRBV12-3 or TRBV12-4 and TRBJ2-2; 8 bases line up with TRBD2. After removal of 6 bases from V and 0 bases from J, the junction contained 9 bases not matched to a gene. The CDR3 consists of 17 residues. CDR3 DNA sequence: TGTGCCAGCAGCAGCCCTCGGCGGGGGGCGAACACCGGGGAGCTGTTTTTT. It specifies CASSSPRRGANTGELFF.